The clone carrying this T cell receptor (beta chain) was found many times. As yet, its antigen is unknown. The data originate from a study of shared clonotypes between healthy human individuals. Study-wide findings and caveats: It was anticipated that sequencing depth would influence how many clonotypes donors shared.

This CDR3 comprises 15 residues. CDR1 and CDR2 from the germline V gene are LNHNV and YYDKDF (reference sequence). Trimming shortened V by 0 bases and J by 2 bases, and 11 bases separated the two germline ends. Libraries were prepared by immunoSEQ multiplex PCR; TCRdb keeps only in-frame clonotypes and omits some of them. The profile shows about 490,000 clones, 75% to 85% of them singletons. Sequences were obtained from PBMCs. The V and J genes are TRBV15 and TRBJ2-7; D might be TRBD1 (5 bases). The clonotype originates from a woman aged 35 to 49 in good health. Some clones in this sample may be carry-over from other donors' samples. CDR3 loop: CATSRDRIGAYEQYF. CDR3 sequence (DNA): TGTGCCACCAGCAGAGATCGGATAGGGGCCTACGAGCAGTACTTC.